This entry concerns a single TCR beta chain. Antigen unknown. Germline assignment: CDR1 MDHEN and CDR2 SYDVKM. Trimming took off 6 bases at V and 5 bases at J, with 8 bases between the two ends. This CDR3 has 13 amino acids. The entry originates in a study of cytomegalovirus exposure and HLA in healthy donors. Study-level background: Ancestry clustering placed 81% of under 450 genotyped donors in the Caucasian-associated cluster.

Study results and limitations: Later analysis placed DRB1 highest and HLA-C lowest in TCR association rates, which differed by HLA locus. Cytomegalovirus association was listed for around 170 TCR beta chains.

The study ran its PCR with 60 Vbeta and 13 Jbeta primers. Clones were sequenced by immunoSEQ multiplex PCR, and TCRdb holds only the in-frame ones, with some missing. This sample has some 120,000 clones, with more than 60% found just once. J is TRBJ1-6 and V is TRBV28; D may be TRBD1 (6 bases). Sequencing used PBMCs. The sequence came from a man aged 30 to 39 in good health and CMV-seronegative. The CDR3 DNA is TGTGCCAGCAGGGACAGCCATAATTCACCCCTCCACTTT. It yields the protein CASRDSHNSPLHF.